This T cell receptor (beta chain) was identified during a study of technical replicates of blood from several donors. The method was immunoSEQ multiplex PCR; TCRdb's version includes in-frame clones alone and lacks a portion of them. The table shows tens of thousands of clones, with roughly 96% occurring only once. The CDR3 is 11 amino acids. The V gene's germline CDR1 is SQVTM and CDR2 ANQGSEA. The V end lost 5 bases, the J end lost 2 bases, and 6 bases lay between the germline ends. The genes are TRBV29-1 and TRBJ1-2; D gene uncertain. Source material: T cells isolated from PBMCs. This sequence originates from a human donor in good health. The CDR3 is CSVLANYGYTF. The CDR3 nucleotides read TGCAGCGTTTTGGCAAACTATGGCTACACCTTC. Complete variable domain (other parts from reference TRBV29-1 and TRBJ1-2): SAVISQKPSRDICQRGTSLTIQCQVDSQVTMMFWYRQQPGQSLTLIATANQGSEATYESGFVIDKFPISRPNLTFSTLTVSNMSPEDSSIYLCSVLANYGYTFGSGTRLTVV.